Below are 8 T cell receptor beta chains sequenced from a single sample in a study of T-cell reconstitution after alpha-beta-depleted transplantation in children. For TCRbeta, the library was prepared with unique molecular identifiers. TCRdb processed the PCR reads anew with MiXCR; each CDR3 protein has one entry. This sample yields more than 150,000 distinct CDR3 sequences, of which about 14% are seen a single time; less than 15% belongs to the top ten. Sequencing used PBMCs from the stem cell graft donor, obtained from the stem cell graft. All receptors come from a human donor who donated a stem cell graft to a child with acute lymphoblastic leukemia.

V gene TRBV19 combines with J gene TRBJ2-2; 11 positions agree with TRBD2. V lost 4 bases to trimming and J lost 4 bases; unmatched junction nucleotides: 2. This CDR3 contains 15 residues. Looked up from germline, CDR1 is LNHDA and CDR2 is SQIVND (reference sequence). In DNA form, the CDR3 reads TGTGCCAGTAGTAGGGGACTAGCGGCCACCGGGGAGCTGTTTTTT. Translating gives CASSRGLAATGELFF.

There are many counts of this clonotype. The V gene is TRBV12-3 or TRBV12-4, the J gene TRBJ2-3; maybe TRBD2 (6 bases). V was pared by 6 bases and J by 3 bases, with 13 bases between. This CDR3 is built from 14 residues. CDR3 DNA: TGTGCCAGCAGCTGGGGGGTTGGAACAGATACGCAGTATTTT. Protein product: CASSWGVGTDTQYF.

The sample holds a few counts of this clonotype. The chain links TRBV5-1 to TRBJ2-1, with D unclear. The CDR3 is 17 residues long. Germline CDR1 is SGHRS and CDR2 is YFSETQ. V shed 3 bases and J shed 0 bases, with 16 bases lying between them. CDR3: CASSSLLDSASYNEQFF. The CDR3 nucleotides are TGCGCCAGCAGCTCCCTCCTTGACTCCGCCTCCTACAATGAGCAGTTCTTC.

The chain is built from TRBV6-2 or TRBV6-3 and TRBJ2-7; D tentatively fits TRBD1 or TRBD2 (5 bases each). CDR1 is MNHEY, CDR2 SVGEGT, per germline. CDR3 size: 16 residues. V dropped 7 bases and J dropped 0 bases, with 19 bases sitting between them. The CDR3 DNA is TGTGCCAGCAATACCCCCGGGGCAGGGAGCTCCTACGAGCAGTACTTC. It encodes CASNTPGAGSSYEQYF.

This clonotype has at least ten counts. The rearrangement links TRBV10-2 to TRBJ2-7; unclear D gene. CDR3 length: 11 amino acids. From germline, CDR1 is WSHSY and CDR2 SAAADI. V shed 8 bases and J shed 4 bases, with 9 bases lying between them. The CDR3 region has the DNA TGCGCCAGCGCTGTGGGTTACGAGCAGTACTTC. Translating it yields CASAVGYEQYF.

This clonotype was picked up many times. This sequence joins TRBV7-6 and TRBJ2-3, with a possible D match to TRBD2 (6 bases). The CDR3 has 16 amino acids. The germline CDR1 and CDR2 sequences are SGHVS and FNYEAQ. Trimming stripped 4 bases from V and 1 base from J, with 15 bases between. The CDR3 sequence is CASSSPPGTRTDTQYF. CDR3 DNA sequence: TGTGCCAGCAGCTCGCCCCCCGGGACTCGCACAGATACGCAGTATTTT.

This clonotype was observed many times. The junction differs from germline at one of its ends, possibly a read error. The CDR3 DNA reads TGTGCCAGCAGGGAAGGGAGGGCGTCTATGAACACTGAAGCTTTCTTT. As protein: CASREGRASMNTEAFF. The chain employs TRBV6-1 and TRBJ1-1, with D unclear. The CDR3 has 16 amino acids. CDR1 and CDR2 (germline): MNHNS, SASEGT.

The rearrangement uses TRBV28 and TRBJ2-2; D is uncertain. Germline lookup yields CDR1 MDHEN and CDR2 SYDVKM. CDR3 length: 12 residues. V shed 6 bases and J shed 2 bases, with 4 bases lying between them. CDR3 amino acids: CASRINTGELFF. Here the CDR3 DNA reads TGTGCCAGCAGGATAAACACCGGGGAGCTGTTTTTT. The full variable domain, its missing parts supplied by reference TRBV28 and TRBJ2-2, is DVKVTQSSRYLVKRTGEKVFLECVQDMDHENMFWYRQDPGLGLRLIYFSYDVKMKEKGDIPEGYSVSREKKERFSLILESASTNQTSMYLCASRINTGELFFGEGSRLTVL.